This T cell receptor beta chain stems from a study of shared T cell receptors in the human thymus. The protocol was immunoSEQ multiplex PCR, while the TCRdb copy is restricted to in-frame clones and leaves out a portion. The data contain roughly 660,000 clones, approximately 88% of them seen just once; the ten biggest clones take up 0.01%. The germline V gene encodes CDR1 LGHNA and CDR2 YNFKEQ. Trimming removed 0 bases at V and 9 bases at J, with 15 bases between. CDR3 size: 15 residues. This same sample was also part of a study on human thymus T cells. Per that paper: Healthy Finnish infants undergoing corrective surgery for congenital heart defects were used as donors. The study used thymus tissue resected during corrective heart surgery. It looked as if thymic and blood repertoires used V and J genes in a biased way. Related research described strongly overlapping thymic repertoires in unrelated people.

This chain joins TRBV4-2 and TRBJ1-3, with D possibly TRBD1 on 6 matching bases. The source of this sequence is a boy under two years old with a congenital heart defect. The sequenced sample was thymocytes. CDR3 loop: CASSQDRGGSGTIYF. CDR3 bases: TGTGCCAGCAGCCAAGATAGAGGGGGTAGTGGCACCATATATTTT.